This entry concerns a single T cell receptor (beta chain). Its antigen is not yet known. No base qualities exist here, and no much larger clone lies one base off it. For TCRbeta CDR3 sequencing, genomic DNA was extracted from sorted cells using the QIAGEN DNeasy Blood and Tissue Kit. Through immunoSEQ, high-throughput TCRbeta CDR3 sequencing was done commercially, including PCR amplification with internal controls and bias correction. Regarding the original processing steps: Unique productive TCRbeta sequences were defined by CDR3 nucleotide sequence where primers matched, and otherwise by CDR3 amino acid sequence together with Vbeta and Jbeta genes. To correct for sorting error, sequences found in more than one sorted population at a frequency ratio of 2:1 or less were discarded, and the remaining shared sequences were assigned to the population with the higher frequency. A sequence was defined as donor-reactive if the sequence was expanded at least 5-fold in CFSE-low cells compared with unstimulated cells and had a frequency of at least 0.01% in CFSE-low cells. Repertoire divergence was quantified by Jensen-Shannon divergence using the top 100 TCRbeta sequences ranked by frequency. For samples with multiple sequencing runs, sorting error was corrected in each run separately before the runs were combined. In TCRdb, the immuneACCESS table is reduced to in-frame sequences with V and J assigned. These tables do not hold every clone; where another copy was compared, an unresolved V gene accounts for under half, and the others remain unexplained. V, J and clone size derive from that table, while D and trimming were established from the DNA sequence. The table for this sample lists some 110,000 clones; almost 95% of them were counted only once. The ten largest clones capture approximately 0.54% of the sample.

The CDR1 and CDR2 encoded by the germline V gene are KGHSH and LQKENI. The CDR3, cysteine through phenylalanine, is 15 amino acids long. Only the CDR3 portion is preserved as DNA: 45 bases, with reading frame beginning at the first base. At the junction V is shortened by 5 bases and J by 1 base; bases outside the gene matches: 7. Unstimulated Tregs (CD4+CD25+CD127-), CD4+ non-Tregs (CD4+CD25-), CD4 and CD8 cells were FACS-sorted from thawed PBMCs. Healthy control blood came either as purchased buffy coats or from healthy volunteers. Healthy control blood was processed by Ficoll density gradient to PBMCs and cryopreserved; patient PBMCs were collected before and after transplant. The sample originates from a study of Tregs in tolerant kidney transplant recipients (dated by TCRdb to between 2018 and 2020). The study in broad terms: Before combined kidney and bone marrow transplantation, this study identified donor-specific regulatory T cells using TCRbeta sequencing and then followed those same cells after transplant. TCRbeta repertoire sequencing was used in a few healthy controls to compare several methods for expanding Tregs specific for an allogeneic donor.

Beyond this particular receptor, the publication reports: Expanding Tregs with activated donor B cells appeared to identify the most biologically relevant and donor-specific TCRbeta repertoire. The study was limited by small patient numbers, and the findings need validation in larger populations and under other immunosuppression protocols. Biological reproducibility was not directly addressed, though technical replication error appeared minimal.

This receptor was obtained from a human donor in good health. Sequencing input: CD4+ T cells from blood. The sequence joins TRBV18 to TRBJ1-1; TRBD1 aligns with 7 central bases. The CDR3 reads CASSTIGTENTEAFF. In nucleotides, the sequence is TGTGCCAGCTCAACGATAGGGACAGAGAACACTGAAGCTTTCTTT.